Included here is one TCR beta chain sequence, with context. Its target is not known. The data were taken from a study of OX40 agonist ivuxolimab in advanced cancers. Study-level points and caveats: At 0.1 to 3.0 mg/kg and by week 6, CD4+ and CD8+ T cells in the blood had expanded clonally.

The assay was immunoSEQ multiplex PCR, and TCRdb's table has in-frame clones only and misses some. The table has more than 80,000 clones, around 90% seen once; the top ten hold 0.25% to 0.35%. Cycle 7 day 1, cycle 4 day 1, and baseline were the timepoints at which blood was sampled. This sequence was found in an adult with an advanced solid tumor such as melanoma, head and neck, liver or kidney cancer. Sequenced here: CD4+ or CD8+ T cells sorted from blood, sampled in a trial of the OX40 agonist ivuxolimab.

Here the CDR3 DNA reads TGTGCCAGCAGCGTAGCAGCGATCAACACCGGGGAGCTGTTTTTT. Protein: CASSVAAINTGELFF. V gene TRBV9 combines with J gene TRBJ2-2; the D is unclear. The CDR3 length is 15 residues. With 0 bases removed from V and 2 bases from J, the gap between germline ends came to 8 bases. Germline CDR1 SGDLS, CDR2 YYNGEE.